This note documents a single T cell receptor (beta chain) sequence. The antigen is undetermined. Once RNA had been extracted, it was reverse transcribed into cDNA to act as the sequencing template. The method was immunoSEQ multiplex PCR; TCRdb's version includes in-frame clones alone and lacks a portion of them. The sample contains about 200,000 clones, less than 65% of which appear only once. Indicated treatment: oral pan-JAK inhibitor, 5-10 mg twice daily. CD4+ and CD8+ T cells were sorted from PBMCs stained for CD3, CD4 and CD8. Germline lookup yields CDR1 MGHDK and CDR2 SYGVNS. V was trimmed by 4 bases and J by 4 bases, leaving 7 bases between them. This CDR3 contains 12 residues. The sample originates from a study of CD8+ T cells in alopecia areata. Study outcomes and limitations: There were also resident alphabeta T cells of normal skin sequenced in scalp samples. Since there was just one nonresponder, nobody can yet say how baseline CD8+ expansion ties to response. Tofacitinib significantly decreased scalp clonality and expanded CD8+ clones among top 100.

This specimen consisted of CD4+ T cells sorted from blood, obtained at week 4, from a patient treated with tofacitinib. This chain uses TRBV25-1 with TRBJ1-2, with unresolved D. The TCR was taken from a human donor with alopecia areata. CDR3 in amino acids: CASSGLAYGYTF. In DNA form, the CDR3 reads TGTGCCAGCAGTGGATTGGCCTATGGCTACACCTTC.